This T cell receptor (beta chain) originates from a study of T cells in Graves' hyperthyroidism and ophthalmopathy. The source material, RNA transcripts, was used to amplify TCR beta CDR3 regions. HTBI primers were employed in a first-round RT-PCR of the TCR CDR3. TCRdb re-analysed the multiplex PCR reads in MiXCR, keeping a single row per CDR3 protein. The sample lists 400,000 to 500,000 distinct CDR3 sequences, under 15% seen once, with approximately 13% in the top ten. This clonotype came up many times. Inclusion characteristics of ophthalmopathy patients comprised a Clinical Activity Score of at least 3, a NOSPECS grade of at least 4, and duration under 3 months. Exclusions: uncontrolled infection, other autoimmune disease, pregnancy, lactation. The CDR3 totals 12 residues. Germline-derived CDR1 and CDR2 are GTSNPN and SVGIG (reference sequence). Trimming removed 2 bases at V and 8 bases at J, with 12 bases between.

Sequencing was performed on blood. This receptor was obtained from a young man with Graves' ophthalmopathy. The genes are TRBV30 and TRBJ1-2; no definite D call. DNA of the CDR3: TGTGCCTGGAGTTCACAAGTCTGGGGCTACACCTTC. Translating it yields CAWSSQVWGYTF.